Below, 9 T cell receptor beta chains from the same sample are listed, as sequenced in a study of blood T cell repertoires in COVID-19. Clones were sequenced by immunoSEQ multiplex PCR, and TCRdb holds only the in-frame ones, with some missing. The sample carries roughly 200,000 clones, 70% to 90% recorded once. Material for sequencing was PBMCs or T cells enriched from blood (not recorded which). The receptor source for this set is a woman aged 25 to 39 who had been exposed to COVID-19.

This clone turned up a few times. CDR3: CASSGGVSPLHF. CDR3 coding DNA: TGTGCCAGCAGCGGAGGGGTTTCACCCCTCCACTTT. This sequence joins TRBV5-5 and TRBJ1-6; a weak D match, TRBD1 (5 bases). V dropped 4 bases and J dropped 9 bases, with 8 bases sitting between them. The germline V gene encodes CDR1 SGHKS and CDR2 YYEKEE (reference sequence). This CDR3 region has 12 residues.

The chain couples TRBV7-6 to TRBJ1-1; TRBD1 aligns across 9 bases. CDR3 length: 17 residues. V lost 5 bases and J lost 4; bases outside the gene matches: 14. Looked up from germline, CDR1 is SGHVS and CDR2 is FNYEAQ. CDR3 bases: TGTGCCAGCAGCCAAAACAGGGGGCCACGGGGAGTCACTGAAGCTTTCTTT. Translated: CASSQNRGPRGVTEAFF.

This clone was detected only once. The V call is TRBV4-1, the J call TRBJ1-5, with 7 positions matching TRBD1. The CDR3 has 18 amino acids. The J segment lost 5 bases and the V segment lost 1 base, leaving 14 bases of the junction unmatched. From germline, CDR1 is MGHRA and CDR2 YSYEKL. The CDR3 region is CASSQGGARQGVYQPQHF. CDR3 DNA: TGCGCCAGCAGCCAAGGGGGCGCAAGACAGGGCGTATATCAGCCCCAGCATTTT.

This clone occurred a few times. The J gene is TRBJ1-2, the V gene TRBV7-9; 10 bases line up with TRBD1. Losses at the gene ends were 4 bases for V and 4 bases for J; bases not matched to a gene: 6. This CDR3 has 15 residues. Germline values: CDR1 SEHNR, CDR2 FQNEAQ (reference sequence). CDR3 amino acids: CASSSPGTGVYGYTF. Written as DNA, the CDR3 is TGTGCCAGCAGCTCGCCCGGGACAGGGGTCTATGGCTACACCTTC.

This CDR3 is CASSETPQGPNNEQFF. The CDR3 region has the DNA TGTGCCAGCAGTGAAACACCACAGGGGCCTAACAATGAGCAGTTCTTC. The rearrangement uses TRBV6-1 and TRBJ2-1; TRBD1 aligns across 7 bases. The CDR3 is made up of 16 amino acids. Germline V CDR1 and CDR2: MNHNS, SASEGT. J gave up 5 bases and V 2 bases, and 9 bases lay outside the gene matches.

The CDR3 nucleotides read TGTGCCAGCAGTCGGCGGGGTCAGGGAACCGGGGAGCTGTTTTTT. Protein sequence: CASSRRGQGTGELFF. The V gene is TRBV2, the J gene TRBJ2-2, with a tentative D call TRBD2 (6 bases). Trimming took off 5 bases at V and 5 bases at J, with 15 bases between the two ends. This CDR3 is 15 amino acids long. Germline V lookup: CDR1 SNHLY, CDR2 FYNNEI. The whole variable domain, remainder taken from reference TRBV2 and TRBJ2-2, is EPEVTQTPSHQVTQMGQEVILRCVPISNHLYFYWYRQILGQKVEFLVSFYNNEISEKSEIFDDQFSVERPDGSNFTLKIRSTKLEDSAMYFCASSRRGQGTGELFFGEGSRLTVL.

The rearrangement links TRBV7-6 to TRBJ2-1; D is possibly TRBD2 (6 bases). CDR3 length: 16 amino acids. V dropped 2 bases and J dropped 5 bases, with 16 bases sitting between them. The V gene's germline CDR1 is SGHVS and CDR2 FNYEAQ. CDR3 loop: CASSLRAGQGDNEQFF. The DNA of the CDR3 is TGTGCCAGCAGCTTAAGGGCGGGGCAGGGTGACAATGAGCAGTTCTTC.

The CDR3 here is CASHPERGTTDTQYF. CDR3 DNA: TGTGCCAGCCACCCAGAGCGGGGGACCACAGATACGCAGTATTTT. The rearrangement joins TRBV19 to TRBJ2-3, with 8 bases aligning to TRBD2. V was clipped by 9 bases and J by 2 bases; unmatched bases: 10. This CDR3 contains 15 residues. Germline values: CDR1 LNHDA, CDR2 SQIVND (reference sequence).

This chain's CDR3 is CASRPGTSDTTDTQYF. In DNA form, the CDR3 reads TGTGCCAGCAGACCAGGGACTAGTGACACCACAGATACGCAGTATTTT. This chain uses TRBV4-2 with TRBJ2-3; 8 bases fit TRBD2. CDR3 length: 16 residues. V dropped 6 bases and J dropped 2; count of bases not matched to a gene: 10. Per the germline V gene, CDR1 is LGHNA and CDR2 is YNFKEQ.